This T cell receptor beta chain was sequenced for a study of T cell repertoires in cytomegalovirus infection. Overall study context: As its CMV epitopes, the study selected recently identified HLA-C-restricted and well-studied HLA-B-restricted targets. From public TCR beta signatures came an indication of both CMV infection and matching HLA type. General study points: HLA-C-restricted TCR beta clonotypes specific for CMV led the ex vivo response.

V lost 6 bases to trimming and J lost 0 bases, with 11 bases between them. The CDR3 has 14 amino acids. Germline assignment: CDR1 LNHDA and CDR2 SQIVND (reference sequence). TCRdb re-analysed the reads in MiXCR, keeping a single row per CDR3 protein. The sample shows about 110,000 distinct CDR3 sequences, around 29% of them seen only once. In this sample, this clonotype turned up a few times. Its antigen is not known. The receptor comes from a human donor in good health (CMV status not recorded). Some clones in this sample may be carry-over from other donors' samples. This chain joins TRBV19 and TRBJ1-1, with D maybe TRBD1 (5 bases). Sequenced here: CD8+ T cells from cultured PBMCs, sampled from culture after CMV antigen stimulation. CDR3 bases: TGTGCCAGTAGAATTACAGGCCTGAACACTGAAGCTTTCTTT. As protein: CASRITGLNTEAFF.